The sequence of this T cell receptor beta chain was determined in a study of T cells in Graves' hyperthyroidism and ophthalmopathy (dated by TCRdb to the late 2010s). With regard to the full study: Peripheral blood samples were taken at the time of initial diagnosis, prior to any treatment. The roughly 100 discovery patients were randomly split 7:3 into training and test sets. Prospective prediction of ophthalmopathy was tested in an independent validation cohort consisting of some 19 hyperthyroidism patients and some 16 patients who later progressed to ophthalmopathy. Following sampling, methimazole starting at 30 mg daily was given to hyperthyroidism patients, and high-dose intravenous methylprednisolone was given to ophthalmopathy patients. In addition, the study compared T-cell repertoires in thyroid tissue and in blood from five to seven Graves' hyperthyroidism patients. A discovery cohort of 95 to 100 patients, roughly 45 with Graves' ophthalmopathy and 55 to 60 with stable Graves' hyperthyroidism, was used to find distinguishing TCR V-J signatures. According to the paper, TCR Vbeta CDR3 sequencing was carried out on some 130 peripheral blood samples, which came from some 41 ophthalmopathy, 70 to 80 hyperthyroidism and about 17 progressor patients. Broader findings and caveats from the paper: Ophthalmopathy was separated from stable hyperthyroidism by a 13 V-J signature model, with approximately 89% sensitivity and about 84% specificity obtained in cross-validation and 80%/75% obtained in testing. Sample size was not statistically predetermined, and investigators were not blinded to group allocation. During validation, the model predicted progression to ophthalmopathy a median of around six months ahead of onset, with approximately 71% sensitivity and around 73% specificity. Blood samples also contained most of the expanded thyroid clonotypes (frequency above 0.001), which suggests that blood repertoires may reflect thyroid immune responses.

Graves' hyperthyroidism was defined as stable when no progression to ophthalmopathy occurred over 18 months of follow-up. The hyperthyroidism patients were between 18 and 65 years old and newly diagnosed, with a disease duration of less than 2 months. Patients with uncontrolled infections, other autoimmune diseases, pregnancy or lactation were excluded. Clinical symptoms, serum thyroxine and TRAb, thyroid ultrasound, and orbital computed tomography formed the basis for the diagnoses. Ficoll-Paque density gradient centrifugation was used to isolate PBMCs from 10 ml of fresh peripheral blood. Total RNA was extracted with Trizol reagent, and quality was checked on an Agilent 2100 Bioanalyzer. This clonotype has at least ten counts. Its antigen is still unknown. Per-base quality was not reported, and no clone a single base away is much larger than it. The TCR beta CDR3 regions were amplified from the RNA transcripts. The first round of RT-PCR for the TCR CDR3 was performed with the HTBI primer set and the Qiagen OneStep RT-PCR kit. Libraries were constructed in a second round of multiplex PCR, after which size selection and purification were performed. Sequencing of the libraries was done on an Illumina HiSeq2000 using paired-end 100 bp reads. Per the original workflow: SOAPnuke was used to process the raw data, throwing out any read that contained adapters or uncalled bases, had a mean Phred below 15, or lacked an exact constant-primer or identifier match. COPE v1.2.5 was used to merge the high-quality paired reads, and each unique nucleotide sequence was defined as a clonotype. MiTCR v1.1 was used to align clonotypes to the IMGT TRBV, TRBD and TRBJ reference segments. Analysis was restricted to V-J combinations with a frequency above 0.0001, which covered 99.2% of repertoires. A TCS score was defined as the ratio between F50 (clonal expansion) and ExV (chaos), using BLOSUM62-based TCRdist between CDR3 peptides within each V-J. Welch's t-statistics and random forest reduced approximately 520 V-J features to some 14, which were used in a naive Bayes classifier (R e1071). TCRdb reworked the public reads: Q25 trimming with fastp, MiXCR clone assembly, productive beta chains retained. Each CDR3 protein appears once, grouped with its most common genes and DNA. TCRdb assigned the V and J calls; the authors' analysis was not used. Within this sample are a few hundred thousand distinct CDR3 sequences, with approximately 14% of them counted one time only. The ten largest clones take up about 14% of the sample.

For this chain, trimming is 4 bases at the V end and 3 bases at the J end, and the number of junction bases without a gene match is 3. Including the terminal cysteine and phenylalanine, the CDR3 comprises 15 residues. This entry keeps only the CDR3 DNA: 45 bases, framed from base 1. Per the germline V gene, MNHNS is the CDR1 and SASEGT is the CDR2. The sequence was collected from a woman aged 40 to 50 with Graves' hyperthyroidism. The sequenced sample consisted of blood. The chain links TRBV6-1 with TRBJ2-1, with 10 junctional bases fitting TRBD2. The nucleotide sequence reads as follows: TGTGCCAGCAGTGCACTAGCGGGAAACTACAATGAGCAGTTCTTC. Its protein product is CASSALAGNYNEQFF.